The entry that follows covers one TCR beta chain sequence. Profiling relied on immunoSEQ multiplex PCR, and the TCRdb table lists in-frame clones only, not all of them. Among around 100,000 clones listed, 95% to 97% were seen once. The data derive from a study of technical replicates of blood from a handful of donors. Germline-derived CDR1 and CDR2 are SGHVS and FQNEAQ. This CDR3 region has 14 residues. V shed 5 bases and J shed 1 base, with 12 bases lying between them. This receptor was taken from a human donor in good health. The V call is TRBV7-8, the J call TRBJ2-7, with D possibly being TRBD2 (6 bases). The sample consisted of T cells isolated from PBMCs. The CDR3 DNA follows: TGTGCCAGCAGCCGGGACTTAGGATCCTACGAGCAGTACTTC. Translating gives CASSRDLGSYEQYF.